This passage covers 5 T cell receptor beta chains from one sample sequenced in a study of T cell changes during pregnancy in multiple sclerosis. Only in-frame clones appear in the TCRdb table, and some are missing; sequencing was by immunoSEQ multiplex PCR. The repertoire includes about 74,000 clones, about 88% of them detected once, and approximately 3.5% sits in the top ten. Sequenced here: peripheral blood, sampled before pregnancy. Source of these receptors: a female donor with multiple sclerosis, enrolled in a pregnancy study.

V gene TRBV5-1 combines with J gene TRBJ1-2; 7 bases line up with TRBD1. Per germline, CDR1 SGHRS and CDR2 YFSETQ. V trimming: 3 bases; J trimming: 3 bases; junction bases outside the gene matches: 8. The CDR3 consists of 15 residues. CDR3 sequence reads: CASSSGGTADYGYTF. The CDR3 DNA is TGCGCCAGCAGCTCGGGGGGGACAGCCGACTATGGCTACACCTTC.

J is TRBJ1-2 and V is TRBV6-5; TRBD1 might be the D (6 bases). Per the germline V gene, CDR1 is MNHEY and CDR2 is SVGAGI. The CDR3 has 15 residues. The ends were cut back, 4 bases at V and 5 bases at J, with 17 bases in the middle. CDR3 sequence (DNA): TGTGCCAGCAGTTCTGCCGGACAGAGATTTTATGGCTACACCTTC. Protein product: CASSSAGQRFYGYTF.

This sequence joins TRBV6-5 and TRBJ1-4; 8 bases agree with TRBD1. The CDR3 totals 13 residues. V dropped 6 bases and J dropped 7; count of bases not matched to a gene: 4. The germline CDR1 and CDR2 sequences are MNHEY and SVGAGI. CDR3 loop: CASRTGASEKLFF. CDR3 nucleotides: TGTGCCAGCAGGACAGGGGCCAGTGAAAAACTGTTTTTT.

The CDR3 spells CASSPGQGSTEAFF. The CDR3 DNA sequence: TGTGCCAGTAGTCCCGGACAGGGGAGCACTGAAGCTTTCTTT. The chain links TRBV19 to TRBJ1-1; 9 bases fit TRBD1. The germline V gene has CDR1 LNHDA and CDR2 SQIVND (reference sequence). The CDR3 has 14 amino acids. The junction had 5 bases not matched to a gene; V was cut back by 5 bases and J by 4 bases.

This clone was observed many times. The rearrangement uses TRBV19 and TRBJ2-7; 11 bases align to TRBD1. CDR1 LNHDA and CDR2 SQIVND come from the germline V gene (reference sequence). The CDR3 totals 15 residues. J gave up 2 bases and V 3 bases, and 3 bases lay outside the gene matches. The DNA for the CDR3 is TGTGCCAGTAGTATCTCGGGACAGGGGGCCTACGAGCAGTACTTC. Its protein is CASSISGQGAYEQYF.